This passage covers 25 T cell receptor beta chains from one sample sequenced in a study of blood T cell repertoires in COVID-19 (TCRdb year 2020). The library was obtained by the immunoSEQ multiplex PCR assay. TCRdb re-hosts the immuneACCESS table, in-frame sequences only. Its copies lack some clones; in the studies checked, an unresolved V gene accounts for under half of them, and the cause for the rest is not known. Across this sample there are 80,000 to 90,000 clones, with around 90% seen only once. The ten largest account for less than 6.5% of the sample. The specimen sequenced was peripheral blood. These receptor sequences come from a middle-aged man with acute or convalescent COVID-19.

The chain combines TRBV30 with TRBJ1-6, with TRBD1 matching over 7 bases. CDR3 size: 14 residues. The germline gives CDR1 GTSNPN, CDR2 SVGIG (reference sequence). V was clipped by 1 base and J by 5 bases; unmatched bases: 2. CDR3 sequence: CAWSGTGHNSPLHF. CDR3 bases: TGTGCCTGGAGTGGGACAGGCCATAATTCACCCCTCCACTTT. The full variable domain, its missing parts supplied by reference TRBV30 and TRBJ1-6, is SQTIHQWPATLVQPVGSPLSLECTVEGTSNPNLYWYRQAAGRGLQLLFYSVGIGQISSEVPQNLSASRPQDRQFILSSKKLLLSDSGFYLCAWSGTGHNSPLHFGNGTRLTVT.

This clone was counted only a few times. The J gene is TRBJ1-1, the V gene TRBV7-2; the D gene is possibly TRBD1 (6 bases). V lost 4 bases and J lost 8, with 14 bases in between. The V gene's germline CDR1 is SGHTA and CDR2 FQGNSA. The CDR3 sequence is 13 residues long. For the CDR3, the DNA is TGTGCCAGCAGCTATGGGGGAGGGACAGAAGCTTTCTTT. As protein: CASSYGGGTEAFF. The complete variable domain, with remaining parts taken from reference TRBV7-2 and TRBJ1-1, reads GAGVSQSPSNKVTEKGKDVELRCDPISGHTALYWYRQSLGQGLEFLIYFQGNSAPDKSGLPSDRFSAERTGGSVSTLTIQRTQQEDSAVYLCASSYGGGTEAFFGQGTRLTVV.

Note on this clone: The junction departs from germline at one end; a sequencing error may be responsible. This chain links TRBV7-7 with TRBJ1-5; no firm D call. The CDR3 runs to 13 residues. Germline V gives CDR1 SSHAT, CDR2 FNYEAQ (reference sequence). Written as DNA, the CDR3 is TGTGCTAGCAGCCAGTCCCCCGATCAGCCCCAGCATTTT. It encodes CASSQSPDQPQHF.

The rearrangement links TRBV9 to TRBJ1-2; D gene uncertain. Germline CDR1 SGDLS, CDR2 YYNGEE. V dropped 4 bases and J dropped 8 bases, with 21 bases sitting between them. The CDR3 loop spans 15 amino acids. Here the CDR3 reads CASSPTNGEGRGYTF. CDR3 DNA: TGTGCCAGCAGCCCCACTAACGGAGAGGGAAGGGGCTACACCTTC.

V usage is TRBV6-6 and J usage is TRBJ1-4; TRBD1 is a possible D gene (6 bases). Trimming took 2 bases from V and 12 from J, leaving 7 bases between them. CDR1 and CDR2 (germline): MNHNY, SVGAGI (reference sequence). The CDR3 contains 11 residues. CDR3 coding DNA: TGTGCCAGCAGTTACGAGGGGGAACTGTTTTTT. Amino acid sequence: CASSYEGELFF.

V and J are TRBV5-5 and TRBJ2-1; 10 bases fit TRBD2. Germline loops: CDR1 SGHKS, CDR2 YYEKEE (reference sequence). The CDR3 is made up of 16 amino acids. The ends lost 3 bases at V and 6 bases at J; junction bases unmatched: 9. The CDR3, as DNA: TGTGCCAGCAGCTCCCTACGGGCTAGCGGGAGCAATGAGCAGTTCTTC. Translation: CASSSLRASGSNEQFF.

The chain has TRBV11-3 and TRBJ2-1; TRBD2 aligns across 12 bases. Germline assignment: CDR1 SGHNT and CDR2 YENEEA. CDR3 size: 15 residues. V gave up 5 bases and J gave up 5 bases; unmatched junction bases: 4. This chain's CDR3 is CASSLTSGGHNEQFF. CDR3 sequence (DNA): TGTGCCAGCAGCCTGACTAGCGGGGGACACAATGAGCAGTTCTTC.

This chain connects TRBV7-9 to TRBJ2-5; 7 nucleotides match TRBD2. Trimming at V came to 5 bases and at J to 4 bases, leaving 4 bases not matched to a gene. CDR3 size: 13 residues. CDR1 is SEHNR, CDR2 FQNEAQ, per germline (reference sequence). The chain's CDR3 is CASSPGRGETQYF. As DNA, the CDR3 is TGTGCCAGCAGCCCGGGGAGGGGAGAGACCCAGTACTTC.

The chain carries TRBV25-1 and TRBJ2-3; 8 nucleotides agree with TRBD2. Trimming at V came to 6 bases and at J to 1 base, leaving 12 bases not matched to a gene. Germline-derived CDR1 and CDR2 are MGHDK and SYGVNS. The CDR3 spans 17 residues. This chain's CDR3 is CASRTTLAGGRTDTQYF. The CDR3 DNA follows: TGTGCCAGCAGGACGACTCTTGCGGGGGGACGCACAGATACGCAGTATTTT.

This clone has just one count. The CDR3: CASKGAWNEQFF. The CDR3 nucleotides read TGTGCCAGTAAGGGGGCGTGGAATGAGCAGTTCTTC. V usage is TRBV19 and J usage is TRBJ2-1; TRBD1 aligns across 7 bases. V trimming: 7 bases; J trimming: 7 bases; junction bases outside the gene matches: 4. Germline V gives CDR1 LNHDA, CDR2 SQIVND (reference sequence). The CDR3 is made up of 12 amino acids.

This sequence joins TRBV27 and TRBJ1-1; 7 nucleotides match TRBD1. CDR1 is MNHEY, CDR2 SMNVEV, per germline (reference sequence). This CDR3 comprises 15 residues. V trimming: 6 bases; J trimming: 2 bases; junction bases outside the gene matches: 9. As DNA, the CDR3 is TGTGCCAGCAGCCCTAGACAGGGAGGAAACACTGAAGCTTTCTTT. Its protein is CASSPRQGGNTEAFF.

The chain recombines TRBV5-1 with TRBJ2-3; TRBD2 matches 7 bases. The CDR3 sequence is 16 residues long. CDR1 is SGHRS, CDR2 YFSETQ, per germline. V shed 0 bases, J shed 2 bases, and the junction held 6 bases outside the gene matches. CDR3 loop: CASSLVASGITDTQYF. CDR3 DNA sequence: TGCGCCAGCAGCTTGGTGGCTAGCGGTATCACAGATACGCAGTATTTT.

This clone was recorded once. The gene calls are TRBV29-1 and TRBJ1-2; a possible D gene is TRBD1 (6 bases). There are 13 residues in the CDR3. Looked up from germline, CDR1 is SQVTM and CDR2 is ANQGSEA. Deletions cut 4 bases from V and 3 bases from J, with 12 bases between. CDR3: CSVVDGTHYGYTF. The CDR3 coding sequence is TGCAGCGTTGTTGACGGGACACACTATGGCTACACCTTC.

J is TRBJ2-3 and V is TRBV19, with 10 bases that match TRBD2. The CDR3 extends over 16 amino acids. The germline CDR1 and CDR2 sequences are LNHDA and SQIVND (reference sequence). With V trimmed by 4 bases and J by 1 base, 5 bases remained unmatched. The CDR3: CASSSLAGEGTDTQYF. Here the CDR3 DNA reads TGTGCCAGTAGTAGTCTAGCGGGGGAAGGCACAGATACGCAGTATTTT.

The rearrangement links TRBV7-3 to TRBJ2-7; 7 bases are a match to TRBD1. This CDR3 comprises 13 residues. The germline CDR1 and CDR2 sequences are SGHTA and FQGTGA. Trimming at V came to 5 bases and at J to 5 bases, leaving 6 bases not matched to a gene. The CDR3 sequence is CASSPSDRHEQYF. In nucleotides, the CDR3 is TGTGCCAGCAGCCCATCGGACAGGCACGAGCAGTACTTC. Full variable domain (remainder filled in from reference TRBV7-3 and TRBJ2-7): GAGVSQTPSNKVTEKGKYVELRCDPISGHTALYWYRQSLGQGPEFLIYFQGTGAADDSGLPNDRFFAVRPEGSVSTLKIQRTERGDSAVYLCASSPSDRHEQYFGPGTRLTVT.

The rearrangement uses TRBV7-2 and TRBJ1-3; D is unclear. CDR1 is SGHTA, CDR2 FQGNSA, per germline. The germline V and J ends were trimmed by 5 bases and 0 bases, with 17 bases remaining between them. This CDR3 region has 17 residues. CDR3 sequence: CASSPSPGSFSGNTIYF. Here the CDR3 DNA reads TGTGCCAGCAGCCCTAGCCCCGGTAGTTTCTCTGGAAACACCATATATTTT. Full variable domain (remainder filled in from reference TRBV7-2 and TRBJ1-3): GAGVSQSPSNKVTEKGKDVELRCDPISGHTALYWYRQSLGQGLEFLIYFQGNSAPDKSGLPSDRFSAERTGGSVSTLTIQRTQQEDSAVYLCASSPSPGSFSGNTIYFGEGSWLTVV.

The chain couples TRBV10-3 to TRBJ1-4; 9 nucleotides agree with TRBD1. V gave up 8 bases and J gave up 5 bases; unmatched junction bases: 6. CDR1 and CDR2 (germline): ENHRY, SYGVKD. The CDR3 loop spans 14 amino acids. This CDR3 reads CAIGKGQGNEKLFF. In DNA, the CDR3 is TGTGCCATCGGCAAGGGACAGGGAAATGAAAAACTGTTTTTT.

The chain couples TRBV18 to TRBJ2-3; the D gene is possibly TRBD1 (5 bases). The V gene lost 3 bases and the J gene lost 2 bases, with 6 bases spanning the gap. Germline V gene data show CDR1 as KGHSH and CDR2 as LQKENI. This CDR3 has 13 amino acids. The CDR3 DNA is TGTGCCAGCTCACCGACAGCCACAGATACGCAGTATTTT. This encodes CASSPTATDTQYF.

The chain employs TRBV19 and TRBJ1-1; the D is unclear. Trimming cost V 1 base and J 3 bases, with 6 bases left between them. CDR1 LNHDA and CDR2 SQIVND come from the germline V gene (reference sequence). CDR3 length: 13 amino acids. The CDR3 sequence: CASSIVGYTEAFF. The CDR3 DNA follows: TGTGCCAGTAGTATAGTCGGGTACACTGAAGCTTTCTTT.

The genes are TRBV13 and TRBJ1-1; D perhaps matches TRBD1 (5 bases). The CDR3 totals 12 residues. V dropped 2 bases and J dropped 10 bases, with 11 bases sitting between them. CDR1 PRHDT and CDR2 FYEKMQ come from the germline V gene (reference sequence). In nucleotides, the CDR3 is TGTGCCAGCAGCTTACCGGGGGTCCGAGCTTTCTTT. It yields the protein CASSLPGVRAFF. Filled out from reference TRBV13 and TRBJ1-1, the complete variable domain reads AAGVIQSPRHLIKEKRETATLKCYPIPRHDTVYWYQQGPGQDPQFLISFYEKMQSDKGSIPDRFSAQQFSDYHSELNMSSLELGDSALYFCASSLPGVRAFFGQGTRLTVV.

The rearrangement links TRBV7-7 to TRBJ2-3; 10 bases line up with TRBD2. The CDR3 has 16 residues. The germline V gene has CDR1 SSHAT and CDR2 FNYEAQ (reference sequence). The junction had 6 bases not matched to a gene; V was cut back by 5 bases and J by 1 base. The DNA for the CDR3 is TGTGCCAGCAGCCTACGACTAGCGGGTGGCACAGATACGCAGTATTTT. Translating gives CASSLRLAGGTDTQYF.

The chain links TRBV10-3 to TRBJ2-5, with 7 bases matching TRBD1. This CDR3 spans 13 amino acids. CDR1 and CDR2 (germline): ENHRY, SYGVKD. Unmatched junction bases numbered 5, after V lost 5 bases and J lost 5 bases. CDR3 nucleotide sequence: TGTGCCATCAGTTTACACAGGGGTGAGACCCAGTACTTC. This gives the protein CAISLHRGETQYF.

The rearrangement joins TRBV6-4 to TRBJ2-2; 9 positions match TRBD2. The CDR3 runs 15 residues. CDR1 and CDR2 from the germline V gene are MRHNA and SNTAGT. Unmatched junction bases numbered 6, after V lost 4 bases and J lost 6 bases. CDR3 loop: CASSVGSGRSGELFF. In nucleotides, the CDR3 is TGTGCCAGCAGTGTGGGTAGCGGGAGATCCGGGGAGCTGTTTTTT.

CDR3 nucleotides: TGTGCCAGCAGTGTACGAGGGCCGATTAGCACAGATACGCAGTATTTT. Translation: CASSVRGPISTDTQYF. This chain connects TRBV6-1 to TRBJ2-3; tentatively, D is TRBD2 (5 bases). This CDR3 region has 16 residues. Between the trimmed V and J ends, which lost 4 bases and 0 bases, there was a span of 14 bases. Germline values: CDR1 MNHNS, CDR2 SASEGT.

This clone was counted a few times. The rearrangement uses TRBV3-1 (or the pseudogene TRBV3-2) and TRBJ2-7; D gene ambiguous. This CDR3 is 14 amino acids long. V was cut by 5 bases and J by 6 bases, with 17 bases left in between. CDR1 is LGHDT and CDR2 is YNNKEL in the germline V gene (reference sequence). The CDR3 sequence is CASSLGHRGGEQYF. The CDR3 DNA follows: TGTGCCAGCAGCTTGGGTCATCGAGGTGGCGAGCAGTACTTC.